This passage covers 26 T cell receptor beta chains from one sample sequenced in a study of T cells in localized non-small cell lung cancer. Repertoires were generated with immunoSEQ multiplex PCR, while TCRdb's copy carries only in-frame clones and drops some. The table has about 21,000 clones, approximately 84% seen once. The source material was peripheral blood, sampled before any cancer treatment. These receptors all come from a man between 35 and 75 years old with stage I lung adenocarcinoma.

This chain links TRBV21-1 with TRBJ1-1; the table's TRBD1 call for D was not verified on the DNA. TRBV21-1 is reported as a pseudogene. The CDR3 covers 11 residues. The CDR3 region has the DNA TGTGCCAGCAGGGCAAACACTGAAGCTTTCTTT. It specifies CASRANTEAFF.

The chain joins TRBV7-2 to TRBJ2-7, with 10 bases fitting TRBD2. This CDR3 has 14 residues. Germline CDR1 is SGHTA and CDR2 is FQGNSA. J was trimmed by 5 bases and V by 5 bases; bases with no gene match: 6. The CDR3 sequence: CASSPNGLADEQYF. The CDR3 region has the DNA TGTGCCAGCAGCCCAAACGGACTAGCGGACGAGCAGTACTTC.

This sequence joins TRBV10-3 and TRBJ1-6; no definite D call. In germline, CDR1 is ENHRY, CDR2 SYGVKD. The germline V and J ends were trimmed by 0 bases and 7 bases, with 10 bases remaining between them. The CDR3 totals 15 residues. The CDR3 is CAISESLDKNSPLHF. DNA of the CDR3: TGTGCCATCAGTGAGTCTTTAGACAAAAATTCACCCCTCCACTTT.

The J gene is TRBJ2-5, the V gene TRBV5-4, with 10 bases that match TRBD2. The CDR3 is 16 amino acids. CDR1 and CDR2 (germline): SGHNT, YYREEE (reference sequence). V dropped 4 bases and J dropped 1; count of bases not matched to a gene: 7. The DNA for the CDR3 is TGTGCCAGCAGCCAAACTAGCGGGGTACCCCAAGAGACCCAGTACTTC. Encoded protein: CASSQTSGVPQETQYF.

The chain has TRBV5-1 and TRBJ1-1; D is ambiguous. Germline lookup yields CDR1 SGHRS and CDR2 YFSETQ. V lost 4 bases and J lost 1, with 5 bases in between. This CDR3 is 12 amino acids long. The CDR3 spells CASSQRNTEAFF. CDR3 coding DNA: TGCGCCAGCAGCCAGCGGAACACTGAAGCTTTCTTT.

V and J are TRBV25-1 and TRBJ1-5; D uncertain. The CDR3 is 13 residues long. The ends were cut back, 5 bases at V and 2 bases at J, with 7 bases in the middle. CDR1 and CDR2 from the germline V gene are MGHDK and SYGVNS. For the CDR3, the DNA is TGTGCCAGCAGTCATACAGGCAATCAGCCCCAGCATTTT. The encoded protein is CASSHTGNQPQHF.

This clone turned up a few times. The rearrangement uses TRBV28 and TRBJ2-7, with D hard to call. The germline CDR1 and CDR2 sequences are MDHEN and SYDVKM. Trimming left V 4 bases short and J 6 bases short, with 22 bases between. This CDR3 is built from 16 residues. CDR3 coding DNA: TGTGCCAGCAGTTCCCCCCGGCTAGAATGGGCGTCCGAGCAGTACTTC. Encoded protein: CASSSPRLEWASEQYF. Combining the CDR3 with reference TRBV28 and TRBJ2-7 gives the whole variable domain DVKVTQSSRYLVKRTGEKVFLECVQDMDHENMFWYRQDPGLGLRLIYFSYDVKMKEKGDIPEGYSVSREKKERFSLILESASTNQTSMYLCASSSPRLEWASEQYFGPGTRLTVT.

The rearrangement links TRBV10-3 to TRBJ2-3, with D uncertain. Trimming took 10 bases from V and 0 from J, leaving 14 bases between them. CDR3 size: 14 residues. Germline CDR1 is ENHRY and CDR2 is SYGVKD. In DNA, the CDR3 is TGTGCCACGATACAGAGTATTAGCACAGATACGCAGTATTTT. Its translation is CATIQSISTDTQYF.

The chain couples TRBV7-9 to TRBJ2-1, with D perhaps matching TRBD1 or TRBD2 (7 bases each). The CDR3 consists of 15 residues. Between the trimmed V and J ends, which lost 5 bases and 3 bases, there was a span of 14 bases. CDR1 and CDR2 (germline): SEHNR, FQNEAQ (reference sequence). The DNA of the CDR3 is TGTGCCAGCAGCCCGCAGGGGGGGGGCTACAATGAGCAGTTCTTC. Translation: CASSPQGGGYNEQFF. The whole variable domain, filled in from reference TRBV7-9 and TRBJ2-1, reads DTGVSQNPRHKITKRGQNVTFRCDPISEHNRLYWYRQTLGQGPEFLTYFQNEAQLEKSRLLSDRFSAERPKGSFSTLEIQRTEQGDSAMYLCASSPQGGGYNEQFFGPGTRLTVL.

The chain carries TRBV6-5 and TRBJ2-5, with TRBD2 as a possible D gene (6 bases). V was cut by 7 bases and J by 4 bases, with 16 bases left in between. The CDR3 covers 14 residues. CDR1 and CDR2 from the germline V gene are MNHEY and SVGAGI. The CDR3 loop reads CASTPRRARETQYF. In DNA, the CDR3 is TGTGCCAGCACCCCACGGAGGGCGAGAGAGACCCAGTACTTC.

Only one count was recorded for this clone. The chain links TRBV28 to TRBJ1-3; D is unresolved. Germline CDR1 and CDR2: MDHEN and SYDVKM. V was pared by 4 bases and J by 0 bases, with 7 bases between. CDR3 size: 14 residues. For the CDR3, the DNA is TGTGCCAGCAGTTCTGGCCTCTCTGGAAACACCATATATTTT. This translates into CASSSGLSGNTIYF.

The rearrangement links TRBV7-3 to TRBJ2-2; 7 nucleotides agree with TRBD1. Germline V lookup: CDR1 SGHTA, CDR2 FQGTGA. Losses at the gene ends were 2 bases for V and 7 bases for J; bases not matched to a gene: 4. This CDR3 spans 14 amino acids. The CDR3 spells CASSLVWDSGELFF. CDR3 DNA: TGTGCCAGCAGCTTAGTCTGGGACAGCGGGGAGCTGTTTTTT.

Only one count was recorded for this clone. The gene calls are TRBV19 and TRBJ1-4; possible D gene TRBD1, 5 bases. CDR3 length: 16 amino acids. The V and J ends lost 5 bases and 0 bases respectively, with 13 bases between them. Germline V gene lookup returns CDR1 LNHDA and CDR2 SQIVND (reference sequence). CDR3 region: CASSARGRATNEKLFF. CDR3 sequence (DNA): TGTGCCAGTAGTGCCCGGGGCCGGGCAACTAATGAAAAACTGTTTTTT.

This chain links TRBV27 with TRBJ2-7, with 7 bases fitting TRBD2. Trimming took 0 bases from V and 4 from J; bases not matched to a gene: 3. CDR1 is MNHEY, CDR2 SMNVEV, per germline (reference sequence). This CDR3 region has 14 residues. CDR3 nucleotide sequence: TGTGCCAGCAGTTTATCCGGGGGGAGATACGAGCAGTACTTC. Amino acids: CASSLSGGRYEQYF.

The chain has TRBV9 and TRBJ1-4; maybe TRBD1 (5 bases). The germline V gene encodes CDR1 SGDLS and CDR2 YYNGEE. The CDR3 covers 15 residues. V lost 6 bases to trimming and J lost 8 bases, with 20 bases between them. CDR3 bases: TGTGCCAGCACCAAAGGGACGCAGGGAGACGAAAAACTGTTTTTT. Translation: CASTKGTQGDEKLFF.

This clone was picked up a small number of times. The chain links TRBV4-2 to TRBJ2-7; maybe TRBD2 (7 bases). The CDR3 consists of 16 residues. Trimming stripped 0 bases from V and 2 bases from J, with 14 bases between. CDR1 is LGHNA and CDR2 is YNFKEQ in the germline V gene. The CDR3 nucleotides are TGTGCCAGCAGCCAAGATGAGGGGGGGGAAACCTACGAGCAGTACTTC. It codes for CASSQDEGGETYEQYF.

V usage is TRBV7-9 and J usage is TRBJ2-2; 8 bases are shared with TRBD1. V lost 5 bases and J lost 7; bases outside the gene matches: 12. This CDR3 is 16 amino acids long. The V gene's germline CDR1 is SEHNR and CDR2 FQNEAQ (reference sequence). CDR3 in DNA: TGTGCCAGCAGCCCCCGACAGGGGAAAAGGAGCGGGGAGCTGTTTTTT. This translates into CASSPRQGKRSGELFF.

The chain employs TRBV6-5 and TRBJ1-3; TRBD1 matches 9 bases. The germline gives CDR1 MNHEY, CDR2 SVGAGI. This CDR3 contains 15 residues. Germline trimming cut 6 bases from V and 0 bases from J; bases unmatched to any gene: 3. CDR3 amino acids: CASSWDRDSGNTIYF. Here the CDR3 DNA reads TGTGCCAGCAGCTGGGACAGGGACTCTGGAAACACCATATATTTT.

The genes are TRBV7-2 and TRBJ2-7, with D maybe TRBD1 (5 bases). Trimming removed 6 bases at V and 2 bases at J, with 17 bases between. The CDR3 has 15 residues. CDR1 and CDR2 (germline): SGHTA, FQGNSA. The CDR3 DNA sequence: TGTGCCAGCAGTCTTTTAGGGGAAAAACCCTACGAGCAGTACTTC. This codes for CASSLLGEKPYEQYF.

The chain joins TRBV2 to TRBJ2-7, with 11 bases fitting TRBD2. Germline V gene lookup returns CDR1 SNHLY and CDR2 FYNNEI. There are 19 residues in the CDR3. V trimming: 6 bases; J trimming: 4 bases; junction bases outside the gene matches: 20. The CDR3 protein is CASRGGTAHSGRAPYEQYF. The CDR3 nucleotides read TGTGCCAGCAGGGGGGGAACCGCCCATAGCGGGAGGGCTCCGTACGAGCAGTACTTC.

The J gene is TRBJ2-5, the V gene TRBV18, with D possibly being TRBD2 (5 bases). CDR1 is KGHSH and CDR2 is LQKENI in the germline V gene. Trimming removed 2 bases at V and 5 bases at J, with 15 bases between. The CDR3 totals 15 residues. In DNA, the CDR3 is TGTGCCAGCTCACCAGGACCGGGAAGTAGGGAGACCCAGTACTTC. Translated: CASSPGPGSRETQYF.

The rearrangement uses TRBV6-1 and TRBJ2-1; 10 bases line up with TRBD2. The CDR3 runs 15 residues. Looked up from germline, CDR1 is MNHNS and CDR2 is SASEGT. Trimming cost V 5 bases and J 1 base; bases outside gene matches: 2. As DNA, the CDR3 is TGTGCCAGCAGTAGGACTAGCGGATCCTACAATGAGCAGTTCTTC. Translating gives CASSRTSGSYNEQFF.

This sequence joins TRBV5-8 and TRBJ1-1, with a tentative D call TRBD1 (6 bases). Trimming took off 0 bases at V and 1 base at J, with 10 bases between the two ends. The CDR3 covers 15 residues. Germline V CDR1 and CDR2: SGHTS, YDEGEE. The CDR3 is CASSLVGGANTEAFF. CDR3 nucleotides: TGTGCCAGCAGCTTGGTTGGGGGCGCGAACACTGAAGCTTTCTTT.

V and J are TRBV2 and TRBJ2-2, with D possibly being TRBD1 (6 bases). With 5 bases removed from V and 5 bases from J, the gap between germline ends came to 9 bases. The CDR3 covers 13 residues. The germline V gene encodes CDR1 SNHLY and CDR2 FYNNEI. The CDR3 region has the DNA TGTGCCAGCAGTAATACAGGGACCGGGGAGCTGTTTTTT. Its translation is CASSNTGTGELFF.

J is TRBJ1-3 and V is TRBV2, with TRBD1 as a possible D gene (6 bases). This CDR3 spans 15 amino acids. CDR1 is SNHLY, CDR2 FYNNEI, per germline. Trimming pared 6 bases from V and 3 bases from J, leaving 15 bases between. As DNA, the CDR3 is TGTGCCAGCAGCTCTCTACAGGGAGGTGGAAACACCATATATTTT. It yields the protein CASSSLQGGGNTIYF.

J is TRBJ2-2 and V is TRBV5-1; the match to TRBD2 covers 7 bases. This CDR3 spans 15 amino acids. Germline V gene lookup returns CDR1 SGHRS and CDR2 YFSETQ. V dropped 7 bases and J dropped 3; count of bases not matched to a gene: 9. This chain's CDR3 is CASGEGTAHTGELFF. In DNA form, the CDR3 reads TGCGCCAGCGGGGAGGGGACGGCACACACCGGGGAGCTGTTTTTT.